This T cell receptor (beta chain) is from a study of cytomegalovirus exposure and HLA in healthy donors. Overall study context: Early released data had 80 million or so unique TCRs, all coming from HLA-typed donors.

CDR1 is KGHSH and CDR2 is LQKENI in the germline V gene. CDR3 length equals 17 residues. Trimming shortened V by 0 bases and J by 3 bases, and 17 bases separated the two germline ends. The PCR was carried out with 60 Vbeta primers and 13 Jbeta primers. Profiling relied on immunoSEQ multiplex PCR, and the TCRdb table lists in-frame clones only, not all of them. The sample has roughly 160,000 clones; over 75% are singletons. The chain is built from TRBV18 and TRBJ1-1, with a weak D call TRBD1 (5 bases). The sequenced sample was PBMCs. This clonotype was obtained from a man younger than 35 in good health and CMV-seropositive. CDR3 protein: CASSPPIIQGGDTEAFF. CDR3 DNA sequence: TGTGCCAGCTCACCACCTATTATCCAGGGTGGCGACACTGAAGCTTTCTTT. The whole variable domain, filled in from reference TRBV18 and TRBJ1-1, reads NAGVMQNPRHLVRRRGQEARLRCSPMKGHSHVYWYRQLPEEGLKFMVYLQKENIIDESGMPKERFSAEFPKEGPSILRIQQVVRGDSAAYFCASSPPIIQGGDTEAFFGQGTRLTVV.